Presented here are 24 T cell receptor beta chains from one specimen sequenced in a study of regulatory T cells in long-lasting Graves disease. Time point meaning: newly diagnosed GD, antithyroid drugs for less than 3 months. PBMCs were the source of the RNA used for TCR sequencing. Arm-PCR with iRepertoire HTBI primers amplified the CDR3 regions for these TCR beta libraries. TCRdb redid the calling of the multiplex PCR reads with MiXCR, one entry per CDR3 protein. The sample gives 350,000 to 450,000 distinct CDR3 sequences, around 14% of which show up once; over 15% is in the top ten. The sample was also linked to a second study, of T cells in Graves' hyperthyroidism and ophthalmopathy.

The sequencing used peripheral blood mononuclear cells (PBMCs), collected at new diagnosis, from a patient treated with antithyroid drugs. The receptors here all came from a woman younger than 45 with Graves disease.

This clonotype showed up many times. The chain is built from TRBV6-2 or TRBV6-3 and TRBJ2-1; D not certain. The V end was cut by 7 bases, the J end by 9 bases, with 16 bases between. There are 13 residues in the CDR3. Per the germline V gene, CDR1 is MNHEY and CDR2 is SVGEGT. This CDR3 is CASTGLVVGEQFF. DNA of the CDR3: TGTGCCAGCACCGGCCTAGTGGTCGGTGAGCAGTTCTTC.

This clonotype has ten or more counts. V usage is TRBV12-3 or TRBV12-4 and J usage is TRBJ2-7; no definite D call. The CDR3 contains 13 residues. Trimming stripped 2 bases from V and 1 base from J, with 6 bases between. The CDR3 loop is CASSLSLSYEQYF. DNA for the CDR3: TGTGCCAGCAGTTTAAGTCTATCCTACGAGCAGTACTTC.

Only a few counts were recorded for this clonotype. The chain couples TRBV6-1 to TRBJ1-1; TRBD1 might be the D (5 bases). The CDR3 is 13 residues long. Germline V gene lookup returns CDR1 MNHNS and CDR2 SASEGT. V lost 7 bases and J lost 5, with 14 bases in between. The CDR3 protein is CASTPRAGTEAFF. The CDR3 DNA sequence: TGTGCCAGCACTCCCCGGGCAGGGACTGAAGCTTTCTTT.

The CDR3 here is CASSLAGGPGTGELFF. The CDR3 nucleotides are TGTGCCAGCAGCTTAGCGGGAGGGCCGGGGACCGGGGAGCTGTTTTTT. The chain carries TRBV7-3 and TRBJ2-2; 9 bases map to TRBD2. Germline CDR1 reads SGHTA; CDR2 reads FQGTGA. The CDR3 is made up of 16 amino acids. V shed 2 bases and J 5 bases; nucleotides not matched to a gene: 6.

This clonotype occurred a few times. At one boundary the junction diverges from the germline segment, which might be a read error. The rearrangement links TRBV24-1 to TRBJ1-2, with D perhaps matching TRBD1 (5 bases). CDR3 size: 13 residues. The germline V gene encodes CDR1 KGHDR and CDR2 SFDVKD. CDR3 protein: CAASDYRQLGYTF. The CDR3 DNA reads as TGTGCCGCCAGTGATTACAGGCAACTCGGCTACACCTTC.

This clonotype has a handful of counts. The chain recombines TRBV9 with TRBJ2-1, with D tentatively TRBD2 (6 bases). The CDR3 contains 16 residues. Trimming took off 1 base at V and 9 bases at J, with 20 bases between the two ends. Germline V gene lookup returns CDR1 SGDLS and CDR2 YYNGEE. CDR3 nucleotide sequence: TGTGCCAGCAGCGTACTGCAGGGAGGACCTGGTGCTGAGCAGTTCTTC. It translates to CASSVLQGGPGAEQFF.

The chain recombines TRBV6-2 or TRBV6-3 with TRBJ1-3; a weak D match, TRBD1 (5 bases). The germline CDR1 and CDR2 sequences are MNHEY and SVGEGT. The CDR3 length is 15 residues. Trimming left V 6 bases short and J 0 bases short, with 12 bases between. The CDR3 sequence: CASSFDSRSGNTIYF. For the CDR3, the DNA is TGTGCCAGCAGCTTTGACAGTCGCTCTGGAAACACCATATATTTT.

There are many counts of this clonotype. The chain links TRBV2 to TRBJ1-5; TRBD1 matches 7 bases. Germline CDR1 and CDR2: SNHLY and FYNNEI. V dropped 6 bases and J dropped 3; count of bases not matched to a gene: 11. This CDR3 region has 16 residues. The CDR3 DNA follows: TGTGCCAGCAGCAACCCCTGGGACAGATCCAATCAGCCCCAGCATTTT. Translation gives CASSNPWDRSNQPQHF.

This clonotype appeared many times. V usage is TRBV20-1 and J usage is TRBJ2-2; either TRBD1 or TRBD2 may fit D (5 bases each). CDR3 length equals 16 residues. With 6 bases removed from V and 1 base from J, the gap between germline ends came to 18 bases. Per germline, CDR1 DFQATT and CDR2 SNEGSKA (reference sequence). The CDR3 sequence is CSASKLGTQNTGELFF. CDR3 DNA sequence: TGCAGTGCATCAAAGCTCGGGACCCAGAACACCGGGGAGCTGTTTTTT.

This clonotype was seen ten or more times. The rearrangement uses TRBV6-1 and TRBJ1-1; the D gene is possibly TRBD1 (6 bases). Trimming removed 8 bases at V and 4 bases at J, with 14 bases between. Germline CDR1 is MNHNS and CDR2 is SASEGT. The CDR3 is 13 amino acids. CDR3 region: CASDTKGGTEAFF. In nucleotides, the CDR3 is TGTGCCAGCGATACTAAAGGGGGCACTGAAGCTTTCTTT.

The chain carries TRBV5-1 and TRBJ1-2, with 11 bases matching TRBD1. Per germline, CDR1 SGHRS and CDR2 YFSETQ. V trimming: 0 bases; J trimming: 3 bases; junction bases outside the gene matches: 10. The CDR3 sequence is 18 residues long. CDR3 DNA: TGCGCCAGCAGCTTGGGATGGACAGGGGGCGCGAAGGACTATGGCTACACCTTC. This gives the protein CASSLGWTGGAKDYGYTF.

This clonotype has a count of ten or more. The chain has TRBV28 and TRBJ1-5; 9 bases are shared with TRBD1. CDR1 and CDR2 (germline): MDHEN, SYDVKM. There are 16 residues in the CDR3. V was pared by 4 bases and J by 6 bases, with 10 bases of the junction left unmatched. The CDR3 loop is CASSYVQGAAGQPQHF. CDR3 DNA sequence: TGTGCCAGCAGTTACGTACAGGGGGCAGCGGGTCAGCCCCAGCATTTT.

The table lists this clonotype with a few counts. The chain employs TRBV9 and TRBJ2-1, with D hard to call. The CDR3 has 15 amino acids. Trimming took off 3 bases at V and 0 bases at J, with 10 bases between the two ends. CDR1 and CDR2 from the germline V gene are SGDLS and YYNGEE. CDR3 region: CASSAQGFSYNEQFF. The CDR3 region has the DNA TGTGCCAGCAGCGCACAAGGCTTCTCCTACAATGAGCAGTTCTTC.

The CDR3 spells CASSQPTSGRAYEQFF. CDR3 coding DNA: TGTGCCAGCAGCCAACCTACTAGCGGGAGGGCCTATGAGCAGTTCTTC. This chain uses TRBV7-8 with TRBJ2-7; 13 positions agree with TRBD2. The J call may be wrong; the DNA end is better matched by TRBJ2-1. The CDR3 spans 16 residues. Germline V gene sequence: CDR1 SGHVS, CDR2 FQNEAQ.

This clonotype was seen at least ten times. The chain employs TRBV28 and TRBJ2-3; the match to TRBD2 covers 9 bases. The CDR3 has 16 residues. Germline values: CDR1 MDHEN, CDR2 SYDVKM. V shed 6 bases, J shed 6 bases, and the junction held 13 bases outside the gene matches. The chain's CDR3 is CASSPNKREEGDTQYF. The CDR3 nucleotides read TGTGCCAGCAGCCCAAACAAGCGGGAGGAAGGGGATACGCAGTATTTT.

The chain has TRBV25-1 and TRBJ2-5; weak D call: TRBD1 (6 bases). The germline V gene encodes CDR1 MGHDK and CDR2 SYGVNS. The CDR3 contains 14 residues. Deletions cut 1 base from V and 4 bases from J, with 10 bases between. The CDR3 is CASSESEGVETQYF. The CDR3 DNA reads as TGTGCCAGCAGTGAATCAGAGGGGGTAGAGACCCAGTACTTC. Full variable domain (outside the CDR3, taken from reference TRBV25-1 and TRBJ2-5): EADIYQTPRYLVIGTGKKITLECSQTMGHDKMYWYQQDPGMELHLIHYSYGVNSTEKGDLSSESTVSRIRTEHFPLTLESARPSHTSQYLCASSESEGVETQYFGPGTRLLVL.

This clonotype was recorded at least ten times. The CDR3 loop reads CASSFGLAGVGNEQFF. In nucleotides, the CDR3 is TGTGCCAGCAGTTTCGGGCTAGCGGGAGTCGGAAATGAGCAGTTCTTC. The J gene is TRBJ2-1, the V gene TRBV12-3 or TRBV12-4; 10 bases align to TRBD2. V gave up 3 bases and J gave up 7 bases; unmatched junction bases: 9. The length of the CDR3 is 16 residues.

This clonotype was counted many times. The CDR3 region is CASSQGPSNQPQHF. CDR3 nucleotides: TGCGCCAGCAGCCAGGGACCGAGCAATCAGCCCCAGCATTTT. The V and J genes are TRBV5-1 and TRBJ1-5; possibly TRBD1 for D (5 bases). Germline V gene lookup returns CDR1 SGHRS and CDR2 YFSETQ. Trimming pared 4 bases from V and 1 base from J, leaving 9 bases between. The CDR3 covers 14 residues.

The J gene is TRBJ1-2, the V gene TRBV10-3; D remains unclear. Deletions cut 10 bases from V and 0 bases from J, with 12 bases between. CDR3 length equals 13 residues. Germline assignment: CDR1 ENHRY and CDR2 SYGVKD. The CDR3, as DNA: TGTGCCACCCAACAGTTGTCTAACTATGGCTACACCTTC. Amino acid sequence: CATQQLSNYGYTF.

This clonotype was counted ten times or more. The chain has TRBV4-2 and TRBJ1-1; perhaps TRBD1 as D (6 bases). Trimming shortened V by 1 base and J by 1 base, and 10 bases separated the two germline ends. This CDR3 is 15 amino acids long. The V gene's germline CDR1 is LGHNA and CDR2 YNFKEQ. This chain's CDR3 is CASSQADSGNTEAFF. CDR3 coding DNA: TGTGCCAGCAGCCAAGCGGACAGCGGGAACACTGAAGCTTTCTTT.

This clonotype was counted many times. This chain joins TRBV27 and TRBJ2-7, with 11 bases aligning to TRBD1. Trimming at V came to 4 bases and at J to 2 bases, leaving 4 bases not matched to a gene. This CDR3 spans 15 amino acids. The germline V gene has CDR1 MNHEY and CDR2 SMNVEV (reference sequence). CDR3 protein: CASSSRDRGAYEQYF. DNA of the CDR3: TGTGCCAGCAGTTCCCGGGACAGGGGGGCCTACGAGCAGTACTTC.

This clonotype has a count of ten or more. The chain employs TRBV24-1 and TRBJ1-5; D gene ambiguous. The CDR3 has 14 residues. Germline V CDR1 and CDR2: KGHDR, SFDVKD. V dropped 4 bases and J dropped 5 bases, with 11 bases sitting between them. The CDR3: CATSDLDRDQPQHF. CDR3 DNA sequence: TGTGCCACCAGTGACCTGGACCGCGATCAGCCCCAGCATTTT.

This clonotype was seen a few times. V and J are TRBV18 and TRBJ2-2; 11 nucleotides agree with TRBD2. The CDR3 is made up of 19 amino acids. The V gene end was trimmed by 3 bases and the J gene end by 0 bases; junction bases not matched to a gene: 9. Germline V gene lookup returns CDR1 KGHSH and CDR2 LQKENI. The CDR3 nucleotides are TGTGCCAGCTCACCTGAGCTACCGGGACTAGCGGCGAACACCGGGGAGCTGTTTTTT. The encoded protein is CASSPELPGLAANTGELFF.

This clonotype appeared many times. V usage is TRBV20-1 and J usage is TRBJ1-3, with 8 positions matching TRBD1. V gave up 3 bases and J gave up 4 bases; unmatched junction bases: 2. Germline CDR1 and CDR2: DFQATT and SNEGSKA (reference sequence). This CDR3 is 13 amino acids long. The CDR3 DNA reads TGCAGTGCTAGGAGGACAGGGGGAAACACCATATATTTT. This codes for CSARRTGGNTIYF.